This T cell receptor (beta chain) originates from a study of CD8 T cells in ankylosing spondylitis. CDR1 is MNHEY, CDR2 SMNVEV, per germline (reference sequence). V dropped 2 bases and J dropped 6 bases, with 23 bases sitting between them. The CDR3 is 18 amino acids. Libraries for TCR beta were made by quantitative 5'-RACE with molecular barcodes. Each CDR3 protein gets one entry after TCRdb re-called the 5' RACE reads with MiXCR. The table lists 250,000 to 400,000 distinct CDR3 sequences, under 14% of them singletons. Remarks on this clonotype: Its antigen is still unknown. A much larger clone lies one base from this, so it may be a read error.

Study-level results: Ankylosing spondylitis blood appeared to carry a characteristic TCR beta motif of several highly homologous variants. Certain motif variants had earlier been reported in reactive arthritis synovial fluid and blood. Disease-associated clones were CD8+ and fairly uncommon in peripheral blood.

This sequence was found in a female donor with ankylosing spondylitis or in good health (not recorded which). This rearrangement joins TRBV27 to TRBJ2-1; D may match TRBD1 or TRBD2 (5 bases each). The sample taken for sequencing was blood, either unsorted or a sorted T cell fraction (not recorded which). CDR3 DNA sequence: TGTGCCAGCAGTTTAGGGACCCATCCGGTACTAGTCGGCAATGAGCAGTTCTTC. This translates into CASSLGTHPVLVGNEQFF.